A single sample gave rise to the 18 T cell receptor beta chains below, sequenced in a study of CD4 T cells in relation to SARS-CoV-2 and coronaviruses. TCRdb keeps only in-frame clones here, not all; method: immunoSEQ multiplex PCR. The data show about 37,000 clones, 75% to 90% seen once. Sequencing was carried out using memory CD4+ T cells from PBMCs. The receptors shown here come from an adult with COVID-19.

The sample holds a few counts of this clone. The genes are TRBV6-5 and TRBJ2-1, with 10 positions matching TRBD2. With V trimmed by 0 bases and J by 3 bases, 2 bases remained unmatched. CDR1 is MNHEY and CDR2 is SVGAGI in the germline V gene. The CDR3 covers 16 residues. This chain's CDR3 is CASSYSGTSDYNEQFF. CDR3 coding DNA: TGTGCCAGCAGTTACTCCGGGACTAGCGACTACAATGAGCAGTTCTTC.

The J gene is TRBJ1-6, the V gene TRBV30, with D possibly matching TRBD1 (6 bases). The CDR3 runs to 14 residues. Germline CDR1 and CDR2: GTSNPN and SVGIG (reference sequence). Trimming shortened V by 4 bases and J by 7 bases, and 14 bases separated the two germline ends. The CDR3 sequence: CAWNSGTQNSPLHF. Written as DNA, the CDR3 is TGTGCCTGGAACTCCGGGACACAAAATTCACCCCTCCACTTT.

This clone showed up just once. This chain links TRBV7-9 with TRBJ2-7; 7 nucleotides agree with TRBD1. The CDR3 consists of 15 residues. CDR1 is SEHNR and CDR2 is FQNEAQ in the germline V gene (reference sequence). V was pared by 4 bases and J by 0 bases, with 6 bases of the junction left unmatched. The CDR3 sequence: CASSSGDRNSYEQYF. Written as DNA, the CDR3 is TGTGCCAGCAGCTCTGGGGACAGAAACTCCTACGAGCAGTACTTC.

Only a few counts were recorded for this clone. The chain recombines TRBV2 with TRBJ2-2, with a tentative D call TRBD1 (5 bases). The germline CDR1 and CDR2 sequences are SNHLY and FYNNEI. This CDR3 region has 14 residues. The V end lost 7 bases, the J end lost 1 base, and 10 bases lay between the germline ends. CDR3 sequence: CASKGPVNTGELFF. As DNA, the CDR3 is TGTGCCAGCAAGGGGCCGGTGAACACCGGGGAGCTGTTTTTT.

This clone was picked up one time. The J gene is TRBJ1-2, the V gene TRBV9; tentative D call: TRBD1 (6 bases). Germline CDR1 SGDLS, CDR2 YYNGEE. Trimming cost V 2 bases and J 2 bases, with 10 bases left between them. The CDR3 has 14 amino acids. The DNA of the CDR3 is TGTGCCAGCAGCGTGGACAGTGGCAACTATGGCTACACCTTC. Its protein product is CASSVDSGNYGYTF.

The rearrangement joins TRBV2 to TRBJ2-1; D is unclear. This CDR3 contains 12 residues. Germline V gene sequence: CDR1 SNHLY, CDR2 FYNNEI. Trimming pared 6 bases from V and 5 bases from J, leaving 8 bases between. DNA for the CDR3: TGTGCCAGCAGCGCGACCCACAATGAGCAGTTCTTC. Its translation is CASSATHNEQFF.

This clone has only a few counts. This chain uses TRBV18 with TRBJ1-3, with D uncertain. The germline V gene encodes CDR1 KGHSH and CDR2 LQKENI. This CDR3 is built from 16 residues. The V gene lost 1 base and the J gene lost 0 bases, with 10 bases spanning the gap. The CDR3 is CASSPQLLRSGNTIYF. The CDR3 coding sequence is TGTGCCAGCTCACCACAACTTCTCCGCTCTGGAAACACCATATATTTT.

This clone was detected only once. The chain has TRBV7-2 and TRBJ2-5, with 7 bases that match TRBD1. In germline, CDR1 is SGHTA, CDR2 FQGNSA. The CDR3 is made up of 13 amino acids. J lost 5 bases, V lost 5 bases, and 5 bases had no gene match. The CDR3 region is CASSKGQRETQYF. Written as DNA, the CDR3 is TGTGCCAGCAGCAAGGGACAGAGGGAGACCCAGTACTTC.

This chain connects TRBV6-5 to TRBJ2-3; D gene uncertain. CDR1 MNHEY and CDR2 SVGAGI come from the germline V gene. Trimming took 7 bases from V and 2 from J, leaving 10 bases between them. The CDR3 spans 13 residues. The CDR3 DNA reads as TGTGCCAGCAAGCCCTTGAACACAGATACGCAGTATTTT. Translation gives CASKPLNTDTQYF.

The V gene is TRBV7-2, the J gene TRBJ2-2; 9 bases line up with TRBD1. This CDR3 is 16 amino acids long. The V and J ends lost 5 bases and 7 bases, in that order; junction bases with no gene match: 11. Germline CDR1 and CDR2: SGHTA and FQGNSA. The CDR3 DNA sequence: TGTGCCAGCAGCCCTAGAGGGGGACAGGGCAGCGGGGAGCTGTTTTTT. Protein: CASSPRGGQGSGELFF.

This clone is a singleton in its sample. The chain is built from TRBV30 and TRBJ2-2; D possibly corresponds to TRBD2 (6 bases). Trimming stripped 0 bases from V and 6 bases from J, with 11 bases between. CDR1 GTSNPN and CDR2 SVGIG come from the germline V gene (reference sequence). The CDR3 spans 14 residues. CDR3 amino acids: CAWSVVWRAGELFF. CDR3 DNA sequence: TGTGCCTGGAGTGTCGTTTGGAGGGCCGGGGAGCTGTTTTTT.

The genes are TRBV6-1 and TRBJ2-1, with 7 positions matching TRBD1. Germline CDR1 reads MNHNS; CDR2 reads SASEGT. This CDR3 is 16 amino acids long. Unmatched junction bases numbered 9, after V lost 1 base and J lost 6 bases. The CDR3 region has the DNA TGTGCCAGCAGTGAAGGTACGTGGACAGGCGCCAATGAGCAGTTCTTC. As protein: CASSEGTWTGANEQFF.

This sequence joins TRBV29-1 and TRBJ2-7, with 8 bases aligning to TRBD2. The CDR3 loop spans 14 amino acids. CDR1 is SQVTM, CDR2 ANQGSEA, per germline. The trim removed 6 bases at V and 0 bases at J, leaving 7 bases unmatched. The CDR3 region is CSVYLSGSSYEQYF. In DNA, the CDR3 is TGCAGCGTATACTTGAGCGGGAGCTCCTACGAGCAGTACTTC.

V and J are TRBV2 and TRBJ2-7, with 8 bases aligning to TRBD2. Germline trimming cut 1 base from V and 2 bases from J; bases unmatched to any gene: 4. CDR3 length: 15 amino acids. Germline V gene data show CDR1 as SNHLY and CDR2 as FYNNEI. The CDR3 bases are TGTGCCAGCAGTGAAGGACTAGCGACGACCTACGAGCAGTACTTC. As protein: CASSEGLATTYEQYF.

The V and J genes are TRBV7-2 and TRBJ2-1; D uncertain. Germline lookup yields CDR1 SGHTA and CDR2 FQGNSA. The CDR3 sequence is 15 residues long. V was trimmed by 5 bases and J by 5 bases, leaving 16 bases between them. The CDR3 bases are TGTGCCAGCAGCCCCGAGTGGGCGTTGAACAATGAGCAGTTCTTC. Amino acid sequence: CASSPEWALNNEQFF.

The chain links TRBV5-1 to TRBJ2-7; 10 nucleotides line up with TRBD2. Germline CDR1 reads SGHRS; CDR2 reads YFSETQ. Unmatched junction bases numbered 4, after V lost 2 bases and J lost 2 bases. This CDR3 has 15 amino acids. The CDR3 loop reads CASSFGLAVAYEQYF. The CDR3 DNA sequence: TGCGCCAGCAGCTTTGGACTAGCGGTAGCCTACGAGCAGTACTTC. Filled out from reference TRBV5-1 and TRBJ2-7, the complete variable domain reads KAGVTQTPRYLIKTRGQQVTLSCSPISGHRSVSWYQQTPGQGLQFLFEYFSETQRNKGNFPGRFSGRQFSNSRSEMNVSTLELGDSALYLCASSFGLAVAYEQYFGPGTRLTVT.

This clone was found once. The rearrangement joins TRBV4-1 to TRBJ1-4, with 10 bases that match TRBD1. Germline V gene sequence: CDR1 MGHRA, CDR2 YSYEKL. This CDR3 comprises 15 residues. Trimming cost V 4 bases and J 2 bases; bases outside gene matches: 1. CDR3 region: CASSPTGGTNEKLFF. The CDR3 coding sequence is TGCGCCAGCAGCCCGACAGGGGGCACTAATGAAAAACTGTTTTTT.

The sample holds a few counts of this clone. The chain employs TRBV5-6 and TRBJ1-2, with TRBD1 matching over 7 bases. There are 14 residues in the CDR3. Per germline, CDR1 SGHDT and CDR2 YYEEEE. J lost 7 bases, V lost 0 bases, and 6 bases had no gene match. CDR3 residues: CASSLGQGEIGYTF. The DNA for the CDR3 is TGTGCCAGCAGCTTGGGCCAGGGGGAGATTGGCTACACCTTC. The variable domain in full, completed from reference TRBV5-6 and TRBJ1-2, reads DAGVTQSPTHLIKTRGQQVTLRCSPKSGHDTVSWYQQALGQGPQFIFQYYEEEERQRGNFPDRFSGHQFPNYSSELNVNALLLGDSALYLCASSLGQGEIGYTFGSGTRLTVV.